These 18 T cell receptor beta chains originate from one sample sequenced in a study of blood T cell repertoires in COVID-19. Sequencing was performed with immunoSEQ multiplex PCR; in TCRdb, only in-frame clones are kept and a portion is missing. Here the sample spans roughly 190,000 clones, around 82% being singletons. The specimen was PBMCs or T cells enriched from blood (not recorded which). The receptor set was obtained from a woman aged 55-69 years with acute COVID-19.

CDR3 nucleotide sequence: TGTGCCAGCAGCCAATCGGTATGGGAGGGTGTCGACGAGCAGTACTTC. This gives the protein CASSQSVWEGVDEQYF. The V and J genes are TRBV16 and TRBJ2-7; TRBD2 matches 7 bases. CDR1 KGHSY and CDR2 FQNENV come from the germline V gene. This CDR3 is 16 amino acids long. Trimming cost V 0 bases and J 5 bases; bases outside gene matches: 10.

V is TRBV7-2 and J is TRBJ2-7, with 7 positions matching TRBD2. V shed 3 bases, J shed 4 bases, and the junction held 9 bases outside the gene matches. The CDR3 contains 15 residues. Germline CDR1 is SGHTA and CDR2 is FQGNSA. The CDR3 sequence: CASSLHGGSGYEQYF. In DNA, the CDR3 is TGTGCCAGCAGCTTGCATGGCGGGAGCGGTTACGAGCAGTACTTC.

The V gene is TRBV4-3, the J gene TRBJ1-2, with TRBD1 identical over 7 bases. This CDR3 is 16 amino acids long. In germline, CDR1 is LGHNA, CDR2 YSLEER. V lost 3 bases and J lost 2; bases outside the gene matches: 9. The CDR3: CASSQSTGQSNYGYTF. The CDR3 DNA sequence: TGCGCCAGCAGCCAGTCGACAGGGCAATCAAACTATGGCTACACCTTC.

The gene calls are TRBV7-2 and TRBJ2-1, with 7 bases matching TRBD1. This CDR3 is 14 amino acids long. CDR1 is SGHTA, CDR2 FQGNSA, per germline. Losses at the gene ends were 5 bases for V and 5 bases for J; bases not matched to a gene: 6. CDR3 coding DNA: TGTGCCAGCAGCGCGGACAGGTTCCACAATGAGCAGTTCTTC. It yields the protein CASSADRFHNEQFF.

The V gene is TRBV6-4, the J gene TRBJ1-2, with a possible D match to TRBD1 (5 bases). The germline V gene encodes CDR1 MRHNA and CDR2 SNTAGT. V was shortened by 3 bases and J by 7 bases, with 18 bases between the two germline ends. The CDR3 loop spans 15 amino acids. CDR3 region: CASSEAPGGGSGYTF. The CDR3, as DNA: TGTGCCAGCAGTGAGGCTCCGGGGGGAGGCTCTGGCTACACCTTC.

The rearrangement uses TRBV6-2 or TRBV6-3 and TRBJ2-7, with 7 bases matching TRBD2. The CDR3 extends over 15 amino acids. CDR1 MNHEY and CDR2 SVGEGT come from the germline V gene. V shed 3 bases, J shed 7 bases, and the junction held 12 bases outside the gene matches. CDR3 DNA sequence: TGTGCCAGCAGTTATCGTAGGGAGGGATCAGGGGAGCAGTACGTC. Translated, it gives CASSYRREGSGEQYV.

This clone was observed a handful of times. The chain couples TRBV7-9 to TRBJ2-1; perhaps TRBD1 as D (6 bases). The CDR3 is 15 residues long. Germline-derived CDR1 and CDR2 are SEHNR and FQNEAQ (reference sequence). The germline V and J ends were trimmed by 4 bases and 4 bases, with 14 bases remaining between them. The DNA for the CDR3 is TGTGCCAGCAGCTCCGGACAGAGCGTTTACAATGAGCAGTTCTTC. The encoded protein is CASSSGQSVYNEQFF.

The rearrangement uses TRBV7-5 and TRBJ2-2; the DNA was not used to check the table's D call, TRBD1. TRBV7-5 is shown as a pseudogene. The CDR3 has 15 residues. CDR3 residues: CARVGTGGWDGELFF. The CDR3 DNA reads as TGTGCCAGAGTCGGGACAGGGGGCTGGGACGGGGAGCTGTTTTTT.

The chain carries TRBV9 and TRBJ1-2, with unresolved D. Germline V lookup: CDR1 SGDLS, CDR2 YYNGEE. The V and J ends lost 9 bases and 7 bases respectively, with 22 bases between them. This CDR3 has 14 amino acids. The CDR3 spells CATAVGRERVGYTF. In nucleotides, the CDR3 is TGTGCCACCGCGGTGGGGAGAGAAAGGGTTGGCTACACCTTC.

The chain combines TRBV4-1 with TRBJ2-7; perhaps TRBD2 as D (5 bases). The V gene's germline CDR1 is MGHRA and CDR2 YSYEKL. This CDR3 contains 16 residues. V was clipped by 3 bases and J by 6 bases, with 21 bases between them. The CDR3: CASSQFQRVGVFEQYF. The CDR3 DNA sequence: TGCGCCAGCAGCCAGTTCCAACGGGTGGGAGTCTTCGAGCAGTACTTC.

V usage is TRBV2 and J usage is TRBJ1-2; 10 bases fit TRBD1. V shed 6 bases and J 1 base; nucleotides not matched to a gene: 5. CDR1 is SNHLY, CDR2 FYNNEI, per germline. The length of the CDR3 is 15 residues. As DNA, the CDR3 is TGTGCCAGCAGCGTCAGGGACAGGGGTAACTATGGCTACACCTTC. Residues: CASSVRDRGNYGYTF.

This clone was counted once. The chain recombines TRBV12-5 with TRBJ2-1; 8 nucleotides line up with TRBD2. V shed 2 bases and J 8 bases; nucleotides not matched to a gene: 8. From germline, CDR1 is LGHNT and CDR2 FRNRAP. This CDR3 spans 15 amino acids. The CDR3 loop is CASGLSGGEGYEQFF. The CDR3 region has the DNA TGTGCTAGTGGTTTGTCCGGGGGGGAAGGCTATGAGCAGTTCTTC. Looking up the rest from reference TRBV12-5 and TRBJ2-1 gives the full variable domain: DARVTQTPRHKVTEMGQEVTMRCQPILGHNTVFWYRQTMMQGLELLAYFRNRAPLDDSGMPKDRFSAEMPDATLATLKIQPSEPRDSAVYFCASGLSGGEGYEQFFGPGTRLTVL.

The chain employs TRBV9 and TRBJ2-1; possible D gene TRBD2, 5 bases. V was cut by 3 bases and J by 2 bases, with 15 bases left in between. The germline CDR1 and CDR2 sequences are SGDLS and YYNGEE. There are 16 residues in the CDR3. The CDR3 region is CASSATGSRAYNEQFF. The CDR3 DNA sequence: TGTGCCAGCAGCGCTACTGGGAGTAGGGCCTACAATGAGCAGTTCTTC.

The rearrangement uses TRBV10-3 and TRBJ2-3, with TRBD2 identical over 8 bases. V was clipped by 0 bases and J by 1 base; unmatched bases: 0. The CDR3 totals 15 residues. Per germline, CDR1 ENHRY and CDR2 SYGVKD. CDR3 nucleotide sequence: TGTGCCATCAGTGAGTCAGCGGGAGGCACAGATACGCAGTATTTT. Translating it yields CAISESAGGTDTQYF.

The CDR3 DNA follows: TGTGCCACCTCTCCAAACGGACTAGCCATCAATGAGCAGTTCTTC. Translating gives CATSPNGLAINEQFF. The rearrangement uses TRBV6-4 and TRBJ2-1; 8 positions agree with TRBD2. The CDR3 runs to 15 residues. Looked up from germline, CDR1 is MRHNA and CDR2 is SNTAGT. With 10 bases clipped from V and 6 bases from J, the junction kept 14 bases outside the gene matches.

The V and J genes are TRBV19 and TRBJ2-7; 8 bases are shared with TRBD1. Germline assignment: CDR1 LNHDA and CDR2 SQIVND (reference sequence). V dropped 6 bases and J dropped 2; count of bases not matched to a gene: 9. The CDR3 is 15 residues long. For the CDR3, the DNA is TGTGCCAGTAGCTTCGCCGGGACAGGCCCCTACGAGCAGTACTTC. The encoded protein is CASSFAGTGPYEQYF.

V is TRBV7-9 and J is TRBJ1-5; TRBD1 is a possible D gene (6 bases). The V and J ends lost 5 bases and 5 bases respectively, with 16 bases between them. Germline V gives CDR1 SEHNR, CDR2 FQNEAQ (reference sequence). This CDR3 is built from 15 residues. The CDR3 DNA is TGTGCCAGCAGCCCCAGGGGTTCAGGGGATCAGCCCCAGCATTTT. Protein sequence: CASSPRGSGDQPQHF.

This sequence joins TRBV28 and TRBJ1-2; no clear D gene. The CDR3 sequence is 13 residues long. Germline V gives CDR1 MDHEN, CDR2 SYDVKM. Trimming removed 3 bases from V and 2 bases from J, with 7 bases in between. The CDR3 protein is CASSLVGNYGYTF. In nucleotides, the CDR3 is TGTGCCAGCAGTTTGGTGGGCAACTATGGCTACACCTTC.